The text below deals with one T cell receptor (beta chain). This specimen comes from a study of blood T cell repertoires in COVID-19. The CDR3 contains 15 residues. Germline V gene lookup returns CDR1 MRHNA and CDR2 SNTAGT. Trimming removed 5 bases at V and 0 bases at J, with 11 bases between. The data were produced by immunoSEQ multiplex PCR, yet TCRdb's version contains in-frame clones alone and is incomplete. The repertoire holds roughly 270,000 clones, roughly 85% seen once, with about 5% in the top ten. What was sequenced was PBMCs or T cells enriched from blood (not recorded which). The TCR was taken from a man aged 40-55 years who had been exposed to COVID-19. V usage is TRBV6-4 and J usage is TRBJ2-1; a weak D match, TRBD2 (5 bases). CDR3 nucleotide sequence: TGTGCCAGCAGTAGCGGTACAAGCTCCTACAATGAGCAGTTCTTC. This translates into CASSSGTSSYNEQFF.